The 30 T cell receptor beta chains below were found in one sample sequenced in a study of CD8 T cells in ankylosing spondylitis. MiXCR was run by TCRdb on the 5' RACE reads, yielding one entry per CDR3 protein. The data contain just under 350,000 distinct CDR3 sequences, roughly 15% of them singletons. The specimen sequenced was blood, either unsorted or a sorted T cell fraction (not recorded which). These receptors were obtained from a male donor with ankylosing spondylitis or in good health (not recorded which).

J is TRBJ1-5 and V is TRBV18; 8 bases are shared with TRBD1. Trimming removed 4 bases from V and 5 bases from J; junction bases left unmatched: 4. This CDR3 is 14 amino acids long. The germline V gene encodes CDR1 KGHSH and CDR2 LQKENI. As DNA, the CDR3 is TGTGCCAGCTCACAGGGACAGGCCCATCAGCCCCAGCATTTT. This gives the protein CASSQGQAHQPQHF.

Only a few counts were recorded for this clonotype. The chain combines TRBV12-5 with TRBJ2-3, with 9 nucleotides matching TRBD2. With V trimmed by 0 bases and J by 3 bases, 7 bases remained unmatched. Germline-derived CDR1 and CDR2 are LGHNT and FRNRAP. The CDR3 covers 17 residues. CDR3: CASGLVLREGPTDTQYF. CDR3 sequence (DNA): TGTGCTAGTGGTTTGGTCTTGCGGGAGGGCCCGACAGATACGCAGTATTTT.

This chain connects TRBV29-1 to TRBJ2-5; 11 bases line up with TRBD1. The CDR3 is made up of 14 amino acids. Looked up from germline, CDR1 is SQVTM and CDR2 is ANQGSEA. Trimming took 4 bases from V and 1 from J; bases not matched to a gene: 2. In DNA form, the CDR3 reads TGCAGCGTTGGGGGGACAGGGGGCCAAGAGACCCAGTACTTC. It is translated as CSVGGTGGQETQYF. The entire variable domain, with the rest obtained from reference TRBV29-1 and TRBJ2-5, is as follows: SAVISQKPSRDICQRGTSLTIQCQVDSQVTMMFWYRQQPGQSLTLIATANQGSEATYESGFVIDKFPISRPNLTFSTLTVSNMSPEDSSIYLCSVGGTGGQETQYFGPGTRLLVL.

CDR3 sequence reads: CASSPSLAGGDNEQFF. DNA of the CDR3: TGTGCCAGCAGTCCCTCCCTAGCGGGGGGGGACAATGAGCAGTTCTTC. The rearrangement joins TRBV12-3 or TRBV12-4 to TRBJ2-1; TRBD2 matches at 12 bases. With 5 bases clipped from V and 5 bases from J, the junction kept 7 bases outside the gene matches. This CDR3 has 16 residues.

This chain uses TRBV29-1 with TRBJ2-1; TRBD2 agrees at 11 bases. The germline V gene encodes CDR1 SQVTM and CDR2 ANQGSEA. The CDR3 is 12 amino acids. The V segment lost 7 bases and the J segment 5 bases; nucleotides outside the gene matches: 1. As DNA, the CDR3 is TGCAGCGGGACTAGCGGGCACAATGAGCAGTTCTTC. Amino acids: CSGTSGHNEQFF.

V and J are TRBV12-3 or TRBV12-4 and TRBJ2-3; 12 nucleotides match TRBD1. The CDR3 sequence is 17 residues long. Germline trimming cut 3 bases from V and 1 base from J; bases unmatched to any gene: 5. CDR3 protein: CASSFWDRGLGTDTQYF. The CDR3 region has the DNA TGTGCCAGCAGTTTCTGGGACAGGGGGCTTGGCACAGATACGCAGTATTTT.

This clonotype was detected only a few times. The chain is built from TRBV11-3 and TRBJ2-7, with TRBD1 matching 10 bases. Germline lookup yields CDR1 SGHNT and CDR2 YENEEA. The V segment lost 1 base and the J segment 3 bases; nucleotides outside the gene matches: 3. CDR3 size: 15 residues. The CDR3 loop reads CASSLVGTGDYEQYF. CDR3 coding DNA: TGTGCCAGCAGCTTAGTAGGGACAGGGGACTACGAGCAGTACTTC.

The chain couples TRBV20-1 to TRBJ1-2; D perhaps matches TRBD1 (5 bases). The CDR3 is 11 amino acids. Germline V gene lookup returns CDR1 DFQATT and CDR2 SNEGSKA (reference sequence). Trimming took 3 bases from V and 6 from J, leaving 8 bases between them. CDR3 in amino acids: CSARRDHGYTF. The CDR3 coding sequence is TGCAGTGCTAGGCGGGACCATGGCTACACCTTC.

The chain joins TRBV5-1 to TRBJ2-7, with 12 bases matching TRBD2. The CDR3 covers 18 residues. The germline CDR1 and CDR2 sequences are SGHRS and YFSETQ. V shed 0 bases and J 2 bases; nucleotides not matched to a gene: 9. The CDR3 protein is CASSLEPGTSGSTYEQYF. In nucleotides, the CDR3 is TGCGCCAGCAGCTTGGAACCCGGGACTAGCGGGTCTACCTACGAGCAGTACTTC.

This clonotype was seen a handful of times. V and J are TRBV11-2 and TRBJ2-1; D perhaps matches TRBD1 (6 bases). The CDR3 covers 16 residues. The V and J ends lost 5 bases and 4 bases respectively, with 18 bases between them. From germline, CDR1 is SGHAT and CDR2 FQNNGV. The CDR3 is CASSPFYGQIYNEQFF. CDR3 sequence (DNA): TGTGCCAGCAGCCCCTTCTACGGACAGATATACAATGAGCAGTTCTTC.

This clonotype was observed at least ten times. This sequence joins TRBV19 and TRBJ1-2, with D unclear. Germline CDR1 reads LNHDA; CDR2 reads SQIVND (reference sequence). This CDR3 is built from 11 residues. Trimming took 3 bases from V and 5 from J, leaving 4 bases between them. CDR3 bases: TGTGCCAGTAGTATTGGGTATGGCTACACCTTC. It encodes CASSIGYGYTF. Complete variable domain (other parts from reference TRBV19 and TRBJ1-2): DGGITQSPKYLFRKEGQNVTLSCEQNLNHDAMYWYRQDPGQGLRLIYYSQIVNDFQKGDIAEGYSVSREKKESFPLTVTSAQKNPTAFYLCASSIGYGYTFGSGTRLTVV.

This clonotype was found a few times. V usage is TRBV9 and J usage is TRBJ2-2; D might be TRBD2 (6 bases). The length of the CDR3 is 15 residues. The germline gives CDR1 SGDLS, CDR2 YYNGEE. Between the trimmed V and J ends, which lost 0 bases and 1 base, there was a span of 7 bases. The CDR3 DNA reads as TGTGCCAGCAGCGTAGGCGGGATGAACACCGGGGAGCTGTTTTTT. Its protein is CASSVGGMNTGELFF.

This clonotype came up many times. V and J are TRBV3-1 and TRBJ2-7, with 14 bases aligning to TRBD2. Germline lookup yields CDR1 LGHDT and CDR2 YNNKEL (reference sequence). The CDR3 sequence is 18 residues long. V was pared by 0 bases and J by 4 bases, with 8 bases of the junction left unmatched. Written as DNA, the CDR3 is TGTGCCAGCAGCCAAGATAGACTAGCGGGAGGGCCTGGGTACGAGCAGTACTTC. It is translated as CASSQDRLAGGPGYEQYF.

The sample holds many counts of this clonotype. The chain has TRBV12-3 or TRBV12-4 and TRBJ2-2; no definite D call. Trimming pared 7 bases from V and 5 bases from J, leaving 14 bases between. The CDR3 has 14 residues. Here the CDR3 DNA reads TGTGCCAGCACCCTTGCGAGTTTAACCGGGGAGCTGTTTTTT. Residues: CASTLASLTGELFF.

The genes are TRBV5-1 and TRBJ2-5; 8 bases are shared with TRBD1. Looked up from germline, CDR1 is SGHRS and CDR2 is YFSETQ. This CDR3 spans 15 amino acids. The trim removed 0 bases at V and 1 base at J, leaving 2 bases unmatched. The CDR3: CASSLAGTGQETQYF. The CDR3 nucleotides are TGCGCCAGCAGCTTGGCCGGGACAGGCCAAGAGACCCAGTACTTC.

This clonotype was recorded many times. The CDR3 DNA sequence: TGCGCCAGCAGCTTGGACAGTTTTTTTAATGAAAAACTGTTTTTT. Translating it yields CASSLDSFFNEKLFF. The rearrangement joins TRBV5-1 to TRBJ1-4; D is undetermined. Germline-derived CDR1 and CDR2 are SGHRS and YFSETQ. The length of the CDR3 is 15 residues. The V and J ends lost 0 bases and 4 bases respectively, with 10 bases between them.

The genes are TRBV6-5 and TRBJ2-1; no firm D call. The V and J ends lost 2 bases and 0 bases respectively, with 8 bases between them. CDR3 length equals 15 residues. Germline values: CDR1 MNHEY, CDR2 SVGAGI. CDR3 DNA sequence: TGTGCCAGCAGTTACGAAACTACCTCCTACAATGAGCAGTTCTTC. Protein: CASSYETTSYNEQFF.

A few counts support this clonotype. V gene TRBV5-1 combines with J gene TRBJ2-5; D not certain. The CDR3 covers 14 residues. V was trimmed by 4 bases and J by 5 bases, leaving 15 bases between them. The germline V gene has CDR1 SGHRS and CDR2 YFSETQ. This CDR3 is CASSPSYGRETQYF. The CDR3 nucleotides are TGCGCCAGCAGCCCCTCGTATGGTCGGGAGACCCAGTACTTC.

V and J are TRBV5-1 and TRBJ2-7; D gene uncertain. Germline V CDR1 and CDR2: SGHRS, YFSETQ. This CDR3 region has 14 residues. Between the trimmed V and J ends, which lost 0 bases and 5 bases, there was a span of 12 bases. CDR3 sequence (DNA): TGCGCCAGCAGCTTGGGCCCACGGTATGACGAGCAGTACTTC. Amino acids: CASSLGPRYDEQYF. Together with reference TRBV5-1 and TRBJ2-7, the CDR3 gives the full variable domain: KAGVTQTPRYLIKTRGQQVTLSCSPISGHRSVSWYQQTPGQGLQFLFEYFSETQRNKGNFPGRFSGRQFSNSRSEMNVSTLELGDSALYLCASSLGPRYDEQYFGPGTRLTVT.

The chain is built from TRBV15 and TRBJ1-6, with 10 bases lining up with TRBD1. Trimming removed 1 base from V and 3 bases from J; junction bases left unmatched: 6. Looked up from germline, CDR1 is LNHNV and CDR2 is YYDKDF (reference sequence). There are 18 residues in the CDR3. CDR3: CATSRGTGGQNYNSPLHF. CDR3 nucleotides: TGTGCCACCAGCAGAGGGACAGGGGGACAGAACTATAATTCACCCCTCCACTTT.

The V and J genes are TRBV29-1 and TRBJ2-2, with TRBD1 as a possible D gene (6 bases). CDR3 length: 12 amino acids. Germline lookup yields CDR1 SQVTM and CDR2 ANQGSEA. The ends were cut back, 2 bases at V and 7 bases at J, with 8 bases in the middle. CDR3 DNA sequence: TGCAGCGTTGAAAAAGGGGGCGGGGAGCTGTTTTTT. Protein sequence: CSVEKGGGELFF.

This clonotype has just a few counts. The chain couples TRBV10-1 to TRBJ2-3, with TRBD2 matching over 8 bases. Germline values: CDR1 WNHNN, CDR2 SYGVQD (reference sequence). Unmatched junction bases numbered 6, after V lost 6 bases and J lost 4 bases. The CDR3 is 14 residues long. The CDR3 protein is CASRMRAGADTQYF. In nucleotides, the CDR3 is TGCGCCAGCAGAATGAGAGCGGGGGCAGATACGCAGTATTTT.

This clonotype was seen a few times. J is TRBJ1-2 and V is TRBV20-1; 7 bases fit TRBD1. After removal of 0 bases from V and 1 base from J, the junction contained 5 bases not matched to a gene. In germline, CDR1 is DFQATT, CDR2 SNEGSKA (reference sequence). The CDR3 has 15 residues. The CDR3 protein is CSAREERGLNYGYTF. The CDR3 DNA follows: TGCAGTGCTAGAGAGGAAAGGGGGCTTAACTATGGCTACACCTTC.

The sample holds a few counts of this clonotype. The rearrangement uses TRBV5-4 and TRBJ2-4; D is uncertain. Deletions cut 2 bases from V and 8 bases from J, with 14 bases between. CDR3 size: 14 residues. Per germline, CDR1 SGHNT and CDR2 YYREEE (reference sequence). The chain's CDR3 is CASSFPPPHDIQYF. The CDR3 region has the DNA TGTGCCAGCAGCTTCCCGCCCCCCCATGACATTCAGTACTTC.

This clonotype was observed a few times. The J gene is TRBJ2-7, the V gene TRBV29-1, with D possibly TRBD2 on 6 matching bases. V lost 7 bases and J lost 7, with 14 bases in between. Per the germline V gene, CDR1 is SQVTM and CDR2 is ANQGSEA. The CDR3 contains 11 residues. CDR3 in amino acids: CSAFSAGEQYF. CDR3 nucleotide sequence: TGCAGCGCCTTCTCGGCGGGGGAGCAGTACTTC.

There are a few counts of this clonotype. The rearrangement joins TRBV11-2 to TRBJ1-5; TRBD1 aligns across 8 bases. Germline V CDR1 and CDR2: SGHAT, FQNNGV. The CDR3 has 14 residues. V lost 5 bases to trimming and J lost 2 bases; unmatched junction nucleotides: 2. In DNA form, the CDR3 reads TGTGCCAGCAGCCAACAGGGGGGCAATCAGCCCCAGCATTTT. This translates into CASSQQGGNQPQHF.

This clonotype was found a few times. The chain is built from TRBV11-2 and TRBJ1-2; no definite D call. The germline gives CDR1 SGHAT, CDR2 FQNNGV. Trimming took off 5 bases at V and 7 bases at J, with 23 bases between the two ends. This CDR3 spans 16 amino acids. CDR3 in DNA: TGTGCCAGCAGCCGATCGATTGGACCGGACCTGGGTGGCTACACCTTC. Protein: CASSRSIGPDLGGYTF. Looking up the rest from reference TRBV11-2 and TRBJ1-2 gives the full variable domain: EAGVAQSPRYKIIEKRQSVAFWCNPISGHATLYWYQQILGQGPKLLIQFQNNGVVDDSQLPKDRFSAERLKGVDSTLKIQPAKLEDSAVYLCASSRSIGPDLGGYTFGSGTRLTVV.

The chain carries TRBV15 and TRBJ2-5, with D perhaps assigned TRBD1 or TRBD2 (5 bases each). This CDR3 is 17 amino acids long. Germline CDR1 and CDR2: LNHNV and YYDKDF (reference sequence). Trimming cost V 0 bases and J 1 base, with 15 bases left between them. This CDR3 is CATSRDRGRLFQETQYF. CDR3 DNA sequence: TGTGCCACCAGCAGAGATAGGGGACGTCTGTTCCAAGAGACCCAGTACTTC.

This sequence joins TRBV20-1 and TRBJ2-1; a possible D gene is TRBD1 (5 bases). Trimming removed 3 bases at V and 6 bases at J, with 24 bases between. From germline, CDR1 is DFQATT and CDR2 SNEGSKA (reference sequence). This CDR3 is built from 17 residues. CDR3 DNA: TGCAGTGCTAGCCCCGGGTTAAGGGGTGCAGTTAGCAATGAGCAGTTCTTC. Protein sequence: CSASPGLRGAVSNEQFF.

The chain combines TRBV10-3 with TRBJ1-2; 10 positions agree with TRBD1. CDR1 and CDR2 (germline): ENHRY, SYGVKD. J was trimmed by 1 base and V by 6 bases; bases with no gene match: 2. The CDR3 is made up of 14 amino acids. The CDR3: CAIRGTGDNYGYTF. The CDR3 DNA reads as TGTGCCATCAGGGGGACAGGGGATAACTATGGCTACACCTTC.